These T cell receptor beta chains were read from a single sample in a study of Ad26.COV2.S vaccination and SARS-CoV-2 variants. The method was immunoSEQ multiplex PCR; TCRdb's version includes in-frame clones alone and lacks a portion of them. The sample has approximately 340,000 clones, 80% to 90% seen once; the top ten hold 3% to 4%. This specimen consisted of peripheral blood, obtained in a trial of Ad26.COV2.S vaccine versus placebo. These receptors originate from a person between 18 and 59 years old who received the Ad26.COV2.S COVID-19 vaccine or a placebo. Each CDR3 is given with its conserved first and last residue. A D gene is named only where the DNA matches it firmly. Rows may omit the clone size; those that give it use once, few, many or a size class.

abundance	v_gene	d_gene	j_gene	CDR3nt	CDR3aa
-	TRBV7-9	-	TRBJ2-4	TGTGCCAGCAGCTTATACGGGGAAAGGGATTACAAAAACATTCAGTACTTC	CASSLYGERDYKNIQYF
-	TRBV15	-	TRBJ1-4	TGTGCCACCAGCGGAGACACTGAAAAACTGTTTTTT	CATSGDTEKLFF
-	TRBV19	TRBD1	TRBJ1-2	TGTGCCAGTAGTGCAGATGACAGGGGTCCGGATGGCTACACCTTC	CASSADDRGPDGYTF
-	TRBV5-4	-	TRBJ2-2	TGTGCCAGCAGCTTGGTGGCTTTAGGGGGGACCGGGGAGCTGTTTTTT	CASSLVALGGTGELFF
-	TRBV10-3	TRBD2	TRBJ2-1	TGTGCCATCAGCAGCTCTAGCGGTACAAATGAGCAGTTCTTC	CAISSSSGTNEQFF
few	TRBV20-1	-	TRBJ2-4	TGCAGTGCTAGTTCAGCTATAGCCAAAAACATTCAGTACTTC	CSASSAIAKNIQYF
-	TRBV27	-	TRBJ1-5	TGTGCCAGCAGTCAACAGGGTCGTCGGCCCCAGCATTTT	CASSQQGRRPQHF
-	TRBV6-2/TRBV6-3	-	TRBJ1-5	TGTGCCAGCAGCCGAAATTTATGGAGGAGCAATCAGCCCCAGCATTTT	CASSRNLWRSNQPQHF
-	TRBV14	-	TRBJ1-2	TGTGCCAGCAGCTTCCGGGACCAATATGGCTACACCTTC	CASSFRDQYGYTF
-	TRBV7-2	-	TRBJ2-7	TGTGCCAGCAGCTTGTGGACTACCTACGAGCAGTACTTC	CASSLWTTYEQYF
-	TRBV28	TRBD1	TRBJ2-7	TGTGTCTCCGGGACAGGGTCTAGCGAGCAGTACTTC	CVSGTGSSEQYF
-	TRBV3-1/TRBV3-2	TRBD1	TRBJ1-4	TGTGCCAGCAGCCACCCGGGACAGGGTGGAGAAAAACTGTTTTTT	CASSHPGQGGEKLFF
-	TRBV19	TRBD1	TRBJ2-7	TGTGCCAGTACCCGGTCGGGGACAGGGGGCGTCGGTCCCTACGAGCAGTACTTC	CASTRSGTGGVGPYEQYF
-	TRBV5-6	TRBD1	TRBJ2-7	TGTGCCAGCAGTTCCGGGACAGGGATCTCCTACGAGCAGTACTTC	CASSSGTGISYEQYF
-	TRBV12-3/TRBV12-4	TRBD2	TRBJ2-5	TGTGCCAGCAGTTCTAGCGGCCAAGAGACCCAGTACTTC	CASSSSGQETQYF
-	TRBV2	-	TRBJ2-5	TGTGCCAGTTCAGGGGATCAAGAGACCCAGTACTTC	CASSGDQETQYF
-	TRBV5-5	-	TRBJ2-3	TGTGCCAGCAGCTCGCGTTTGGCCCTGGGGGATACGCAGTATTTT	CASSSRLALGDTQYF